The 3 T cell receptor beta chains below come from one sample, sequenced in a study of cytomegalovirus exposure and HLA in healthy donors. The PCR was carried out with 60 Vbeta primers and 13 Jbeta primers. The method was immunoSEQ multiplex PCR; TCRdb's version includes in-frame clones alone and lacks a portion of them. The table records tens of thousands of clones, over 65% of them present only once. The sequenced sample consisted of PBMCs. These receptors all stem from a man aged 35-49 years in good health and CMV-seropositive.

The rearrangement joins TRBV19 to TRBJ2-3; TRBD2 aligns across 7 bases. Germline trimming cut 0 bases from V and 4 bases from J; bases unmatched to any gene: 1. CDR1 LNHDA and CDR2 SQIVND come from the germline V gene (reference sequence). There are 14 residues in the CDR3. The CDR3 DNA sequence: TGTGCCAGTAGTATAGATAGCGGGCCAGATACGCAGTATTTT. Translation: CASSIDSGPDTQYF.

This clone was counted once. The J gene is TRBJ1-6, the V gene TRBV2; tentative D call: TRBD1 (6 bases). Germline V CDR1 and CDR2: SNHLY, FYNNEI. The CDR3 is made up of 15 amino acids. Deletions cut 3 bases from V and 10 bases from J, with 16 bases between. CDR3 sequence reads: CASSEDTGTPSPLHF. DNA for the CDR3: TGTGCCAGCAGTGAGGACACAGGGACCCCATCACCCCTCCACTTT. Combining the CDR3 with reference TRBV2 and TRBJ1-6 gives the whole variable domain EPEVTQTPSHQVTQMGQEVILRCVPISNHLYFYWYRQILGQKVEFLVSFYNNEISEKSEIFDDQFSVERPDGSNFTLKIRSTKLEDSAMYFCASSEDTGTPSPLHFGNGTRLTVT.

This chain uses TRBV6-1 with TRBJ2-1; perhaps TRBD2 as D (6 bases). CDR1 and CDR2 (germline): MNHNS, SASEGT. This CDR3 contains 18 residues. V was clipped by 1 base and J by 0 bases, with 16 bases between them. The CDR3 region has the DNA TGTGCCAGCAGTGAAGTACTAGCCTTACTGAGCTCCTACAATGAGCAGTTCTTC. Encoded protein: CASSEVLALLSSYNEQFF.